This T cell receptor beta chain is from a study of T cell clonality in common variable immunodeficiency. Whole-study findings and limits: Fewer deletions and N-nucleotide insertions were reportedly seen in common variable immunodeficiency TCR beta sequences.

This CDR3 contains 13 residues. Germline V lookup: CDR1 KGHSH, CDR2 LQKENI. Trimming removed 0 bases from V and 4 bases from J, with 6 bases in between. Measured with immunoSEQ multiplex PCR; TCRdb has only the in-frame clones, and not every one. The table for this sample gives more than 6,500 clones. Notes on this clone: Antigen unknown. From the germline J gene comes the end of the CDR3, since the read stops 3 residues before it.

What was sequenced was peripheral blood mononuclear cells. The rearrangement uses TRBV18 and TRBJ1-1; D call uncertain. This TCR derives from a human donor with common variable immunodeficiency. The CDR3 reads CASSPPSGTEAFF. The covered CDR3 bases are TGTGCCAGCTCACCACCAAGCGGCACTGAA. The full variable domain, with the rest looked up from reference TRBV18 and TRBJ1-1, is NAGVMQNPRHLVRRRGQEARLRCSPMKGHSHVYWYRQLPEEGLKFMVYLQKENIIDESGMPKERFSAEFPKEGPSILRIQQVVRGDSAAYFCASSPPSGTEAFFGQGTRLTVV.